The 18 T cell receptor beta chains reported below all come from one sample, sequenced in a study of blood T cell repertoires in COVID-19. The protocol was immunoSEQ multiplex PCR, while the TCRdb copy is restricted to in-frame clones and leaves out a portion. Of more than 150,000 clones in the sample, about 90% were seen once. The sequenced material came from peripheral blood. Receptors originate from a man aged 60 to 69 with acute or convalescent COVID-19.

V usage is TRBV7-8 and J usage is TRBJ2-7, with 7 bases that match TRBD1. The trim removed 5 bases at V and 2 bases at J, leaving 9 bases unmatched. This CDR3 is built from 15 residues. Germline values: CDR1 SGHVS, CDR2 FQNEAQ. In DNA, the CDR3 is TGTGCCAGCAGCCCAGTCGACAGGGTGACCTACGAGCAGTACTTC. Translated, it gives CASSPVDRVTYEQYF.

CDR3 in amino acids: CASSGTGTGFIEQFF. In nucleotides, the CDR3 is TGTGCCAGCAGCGGCACCGGGACAGGGTTTATTGAGCAGTTCTTC. The rearrangement joins TRBV7-9 to TRBJ2-1; 9 positions match TRBD1. J lost 9 bases, V lost 5 bases, and 11 bases had no gene match. The germline CDR1 and CDR2 sequences are SEHNR and FQNEAQ (reference sequence). The CDR3 runs to 15 residues.

The rearrangement uses TRBV27 and TRBJ2-7; 8 nucleotides agree with TRBD1. The CDR3 runs to 17 residues. Germline V CDR1 and CDR2: MNHEY, SMNVEV (reference sequence). V was clipped by 1 base and J by 6 bases; unmatched bases: 14. CDR3 protein: CASSLYATTGGGGEQYF. In DNA form, the CDR3 reads TGTGCCAGCAGTTTATATGCAACAACAGGGGGAGGCGGCGAGCAGTACTTC.

The CDR3 region has the DNA TGTGCCACCAGTGATGTTGGAGAAGGCTACACCTTC. This gives the protein CATSDVGEGYTF. The chain is built from TRBV24-1 and TRBJ1-2; the D is unclear. Germline V gene data show CDR1 as KGHDR and CDR2 as SFDVKD. CDR3 size: 12 residues. V shed 3 bases and J shed 8 bases, with 9 bases lying between them.

J is TRBJ2-3 and V is TRBV29-1; 8 bases are shared with TRBD1. The germline gives CDR1 SQVTM, CDR2 ANQGSEA. The length of the CDR3 is 13 residues. The V gene end was trimmed by 7 bases and the J gene end by 5 bases; junction bases not matched to a gene: 8. The CDR3 nucleotides read TGCAGCGCCCGACAGGGGCCGTTAGATACGCAGTATTTT. It codes for CSARQGPLDTQYF.

This clone was seen once. V is TRBV19 and J is TRBJ2-3, with a weak D call TRBD1 (5 bases). Germline CDR1 reads LNHDA; CDR2 reads SQIVND (reference sequence). V was shortened by 4 bases and J by 1 base, with 9 bases between the two germline ends. There are 14 residues in the CDR3. The CDR3 reads CASSKQDGTDTQYF. CDR3 bases: TGTGCCAGTAGTAAACAGGACGGCACAGATACGCAGTATTTT.

The chain carries TRBV30 and TRBJ2-1; D remains ambiguous. The V and J ends lost 0 bases and 9 bases respectively, with 9 bases between them. CDR1 and CDR2 (germline): GTSNPN, SVGIG (reference sequence). The CDR3 is 12 residues long. As DNA, the CDR3 is TGTGCCTGGAGTGTACTCCCCACTGAGCAGTTCTTC. Its translation: CAWSVLPTEQFF.

The genes are TRBV6-5 and TRBJ1-2, with a possible D match to TRBD1 (6 bases). Trimming removed 5 bases at V and 4 bases at J, with 14 bases between. CDR3 length equals 14 residues. Germline CDR1 MNHEY, CDR2 SVGAGI. CDR3 in amino acids: CASSTREGGYGYTF. CDR3 sequence (DNA): TGTGCCAGCAGTACCCGGGAGGGGGGCTATGGCTACACCTTC.

The chain employs TRBV10-2 and TRBJ2-6, with a weak D call TRBD1 (5 bases). The CDR3 extends over 12 amino acids. Trimming took off 2 bases at V and 18 bases at J, with 14 bases between the two ends. CDR1 and CDR2 (germline): WSHSY, SAAADI. CDR3 in DNA: TGCGCCAGCAGTGAGGGCGGCAGGGTAGCGACTTTC. Translated, it gives CASSEGGRVATF.

V gene TRBV9 combines with J gene TRBJ1-6, with 11 bases identical to TRBD1. CDR3 length equals 14 residues. The ends lost 4 bases at V and 9 bases at J; junction bases unmatched: 3. Germline CDR1 SGDLS, CDR2 YYNGEE. CDR3 nucleotides: TGTGCCAGCAGCATAGGACAGGGGGCTTCACCCCTCCACTTT. Its protein is CASSIGQGASPLHF.

The gene calls are TRBV6-5 and TRBJ2-7, with D tentatively TRBD1 (6 bases). The CDR3 is 13 residues long. Germline V CDR1 and CDR2: MNHEY, SVGAGI. V was clipped by 2 bases and J by 5 bases, with 10 bases between them. Here the CDR3 reads CASSYQGNNEQYF. CDR3 DNA sequence: TGTGCCAGCAGTTACCAGGGGAATAACGAGCAGTACTTC.

The J gene is TRBJ2-7, the V gene TRBV6-2 or TRBV6-3, with 12 bases matching TRBD1. Germline trimming cut 6 bases from V and 0 bases from J; bases unmatched to any gene: 12. This CDR3 is 18 amino acids long. Looked up from germline, CDR1 is MNHEY and CDR2 is SVGEGT. The CDR3 spells CASSTAGTGGDLSYEQYF. As DNA, the CDR3 is TGTGCCAGCAGCACCGCCGGGACAGGGGGCGACCTCTCCTACGAGCAGTACTTC.

As for this clone: The sample has other DNA sequences that encode this CDR3 too. J is TRBJ1-5 and V is TRBV12-3 or TRBV12-4; 7 bases align to TRBD1. CDR3 length: 13 amino acids. Trimming cost V 5 bases and J 4 bases; bases outside gene matches: 2. The CDR3, as DNA: TGTGCCAGCAGTCGGGACAGAAATCAGCCCCAGCATTTT. Protein: CASSRDRNQPQHF.

The gene calls are TRBV7-8 and TRBJ2-7; D not certain. V lost 5 bases and J lost 2, with 16 bases in between. The germline gives CDR1 SGHVS, CDR2 FQNEAQ. The CDR3 contains 15 residues. CDR3 sequence: CASSPEVGKAYEQYF. DNA for the CDR3: TGTGCCAGCAGCCCCGAGGTAGGCAAAGCCTACGAGCAGTACTTC.

The chain is built from TRBV15 and TRBJ1-1; a possible D gene is TRBD1 (6 bases). CDR3 length: 15 residues. Trimming removed 4 bases from V and 1 base from J, with 13 bases in between. CDR1 and CDR2 (germline): LNHNV, YYDKDF (reference sequence). CDR3 nucleotide sequence: TGTGCCACCAGCAAGTCCCAGGGGCGGAACACTGAAGCTTTCTTT. Its translation: CATSKSQGRNTEAFF. Full variable domain (rest looked up from reference TRBV15 and TRBJ1-1): DAMVIQNPRYQVTQFGKPVTLSCSQTLNHNVMYWYQQKSSQAPKLLFHYYDKDFNNEADTPDNFQSRRPNTSFCFLDIRSPGLGDTAMYLCATSKSQGRNTEAFFGQGTRLTVV.

The chain combines TRBV2 with TRBJ1-2; weak D call: TRBD1 (6 bases). V was pared by 6 bases and J by 8 bases, with 19 bases between. Germline assignment: CDR1 SNHLY and CDR2 FYNNEI. CDR3 size: 14 residues. The chain's CDR3 is CASRQTGLGGGYTF. The CDR3 DNA follows: TGTGCCAGCAGGCAAACAGGGCTGGGCGGAGGCTACACCTTC.

The chain recombines TRBV7-6 with TRBJ2-3; 8 positions match TRBD2. Germline V lookup: CDR1 SGHVS, CDR2 FNYEAQ. Trimming removed 2 bases from V and 2 bases from J; junction bases left unmatched: 9. There are 17 residues in the CDR3. The CDR3 nucleotides read TGTGCCAGCAGCTTAAAGCAGCGGGGGTCCTCCACAGATACGCAGTATTTT. Its protein is CASSLKQRGSSTDTQYF.

This chain connects TRBV7-8 to TRBJ2-2; a weak D match, TRBD1 (5 bases). This CDR3 spans 15 amino acids. Per the germline V gene, CDR1 is SGHVS and CDR2 is FQNEAQ. V lost 3 bases and J lost 4, with 12 bases in between. The CDR3 DNA reads as TGTGCCAGCAGCTTGAAGGGGCGTATCACCGGGGAGCTGTTTTTT. As protein: CASSLKGRITGELFF.